These 14 T cell receptor beta chains originate from one sample sequenced in a study of blood T cell repertoires in COVID-19. Here immunoSEQ multiplex PCR was the method, and the copy in TCRdb shows in-frame clones only, minus some. The sample records over 120,000 clones, roughly 88% being singletons. The sequenced sample was peripheral blood. These receptors all stem from a man aged 55 to 69 with active or convalescent COVID-19.

This clone has only a few counts. The V gene is TRBV19, the J gene TRBJ1-5; 7 bases fit TRBD1. V shed 6 bases, J shed 5 bases, and the junction held 7 bases outside the gene matches. CDR1 and CDR2 (germline): LNHDA, SQIVND (reference sequence). The CDR3 spans 14 residues. CDR3 protein: CASRIGTGDQPQHF. In DNA form, the CDR3 reads TGTGCCAGTAGAATCGGTACAGGGGATCAGCCCCAGCATTTT. Using reference TRBV19 and TRBJ1-5 for the parts outside the CDR3, the full variable domain is DGGITQSPKYLFRKEGQNVTLSCEQNLNHDAMYWYRQDPGQGLRLIYYSQIVNDFQKGDIAEGYSVSREKKESFPLTVTSAQKNPTAFYLCASRIGTGDQPQHFGDGTRLSIL.

This chain joins TRBV19 and TRBJ1-1, with 11 bases that match TRBD1. This CDR3 contains 16 residues. J lost 10 bases, V lost 0 bases, and 10 bases had no gene match. Germline-derived CDR1 and CDR2 are LNHDA and SQIVND (reference sequence). CDR3 in amino acids: CASSIDGTGGRVGAFF. The CDR3, as DNA: TGTGCCAGTAGTATAGATGGGACAGGGGGAAGGGTTGGAGCTTTCTTT.

With respect to this clone: Other DNA sequences within the sample encode an identical CDR3. The V call is TRBV27, the J call TRBJ2-5; D possibly corresponds to TRBD1 (5 bases). Trimming cost V 2 bases and J 7 bases, with 5 bases left between them. Germline CDR1 reads MNHEY; CDR2 reads SMNVEV (reference sequence). This CDR3 comprises 11 residues. The CDR3: CASSLRGTQYF. In nucleotides, the CDR3 is TGTGCCAGCAGTTTAAGGGGGACCCAGTACTTC.

The chain carries TRBV30 and TRBJ1-4; TRBD1 matches 9 bases. The CDR3 spans 16 residues. J lost 8 bases, V lost 0 bases, and 10 bases had no gene match. CDR1 GTSNPN and CDR2 SVGIG come from the germline V gene (reference sequence). The CDR3 DNA sequence: TGTGCCTGGAGTGTTCTTAAGGACAGGGGCCCCGAAAAACTGTTTTTT. Its translation is CAWSVLKDRGPEKLFF. The full variable domain, in which reference TRBV30 and TRBJ1-4 provide the parts outside the CDR3, is SQTIHQWPATLVQPVGSPLSLECTVEGTSNPNLYWYRQAAGRGLQLLFYSVGIGQISSEVPQNLSASRPQDRQFILSSKKLLLSDSGFYLCAWSVLKDRGPEKLFFGSGTQLSVL.

The chain carries TRBV5-1 and TRBJ1-1, with D possibly TRBD1 on 5 matching bases. Germline V gives CDR1 SGHRS, CDR2 YFSETQ. CDR3 size: 15 residues. Trimming cost V 3 bases and J 1 base, with 13 bases left between them. The CDR3 sequence is CASSSMFQGNTEAFF. In nucleotides, the CDR3 is TGCGCCAGCAGCTCAATGTTTCAGGGGAACACTGAAGCTTTCTTT.

This rearrangement joins TRBV6-5 to TRBJ2-4; D is uncertain. Trimming took 5 bases from V and 2 from J, leaving 13 bases between them. The CDR3 runs 15 residues. CDR1 is MNHEY, CDR2 SVGAGI, per germline. The CDR3 DNA reads TGTGCCAGCAGTCTTTCCGGCAGGACCAAAAACATTCAGTACTTC. Protein sequence: CASSLSGRTKNIQYF.

The chain employs TRBV11-2 and TRBJ2-3, with 7 bases matching TRBD2. Trimming took 4 bases from V and 6 from J; bases not matched to a gene: 19. This CDR3 is built from 18 residues. CDR1 is SGHAT, CDR2 FQNNGV, per germline. The CDR3 DNA is TGTGCCAGCAGCTCCGGCAGTACGGGTGGGAGGGCCGAGGATACGCAGTATTTT. It specifies CASSSGSTGGRAEDTQYF. The full variable domain, in which reference TRBV11-2 and TRBJ2-3 provide the parts outside the CDR3, is EAGVAQSPRYKIIEKRQSVAFWCNPISGHATLYWYQQILGQGPKLLIQFQNNGVVDDSQLPKDRFSAERLKGVDSTLKIQPAKLEDSAVYLCASSSGSTGGRAEDTQYFGPGTRLTVL.

The V gene is TRBV7-2, the J gene TRBJ2-2; 9 bases agree with TRBD2. The length of the CDR3 is 16 residues. The germline gives CDR1 SGHTA, CDR2 FQGNSA. V gave up 1 base and J gave up 4 bases; unmatched junction bases: 4. CDR3 residues: CASSLGAGGVTGELFF. The CDR3 DNA follows: TGTGCCAGCAGCTTAGGCGCGGGAGGGGTCACCGGGGAGCTGTTTTTT. Variable domain in full (rest from reference TRBV7-2 and TRBJ2-2): GAGVSQSPSNKVTEKGKDVELRCDPISGHTALYWYRQSLGQGLEFLIYFQGNSAPDKSGLPSDRFSAERTGGSVSTLTIQRTQQEDSAVYLCASSLGAGGVTGELFFGEGSRLTVL.

The gene calls are TRBV15 and TRBJ1-1; tentative D call: TRBD1 (5 bases). V gave up 3 bases and J gave up 0 bases, with 8 bases separating them. Germline-derived CDR1 and CDR2 are LNHNV and YYDKDF (reference sequence). This CDR3 has 14 amino acids. CDR3 nucleotide sequence: TGTGCCACCAGCAGGGAACAGGTGAACACTGAAGCTTTCTTT. It yields the protein CATSREQVNTEAFF.

The rearrangement uses TRBV4-3 and TRBJ1-2; D unclear. Germline CDR1 and CDR2: LGHNA and YSLEER. This CDR3 spans 15 amino acids. V was trimmed by 5 bases and J by 0 bases, leaving 13 bases between them. CDR3 loop: CASSSNARANYGYTF. In DNA, the CDR3 is TGCGCCAGCAGCTCAAACGCCCGAGCTAACTATGGCTACACCTTC.

The chain couples TRBV7-6 to TRBJ1-3, with TRBD1 as a possible D gene (5 bases). From germline, CDR1 is SGHVS and CDR2 FNYEAQ. Trimming shortened V by 5 bases and J by 4 bases, and 9 bases separated the two germline ends. The CDR3 has 13 residues. The CDR3 protein is CASSRDRGNTIYF. In DNA form, the CDR3 reads TGTGCCAGCAGCCGAGACAGAGGAAACACCATATATTTT.

This sequence joins TRBV24-1 and TRBJ1-5, with D possibly being TRBD1 (5 bases). CDR1 and CDR2 (germline): KGHDR, SFDVKD. This CDR3 has 15 residues. Trimming left V 2 bases short and J 1 base short, with 8 bases between. The CDR3 reads CATSDSRQSNQPQHF. CDR3 bases: TGTGCCACCAGTGATTCTCGACAGAGCAATCAGCCCCAGCATTTT.

The V call is TRBV14, the J call TRBJ2-5; a possible D gene is TRBD2 (6 bases). The CDR3 runs to 17 residues. CDR1 is SGHDN, CDR2 FVKESK, per germline. Between the trimmed V and J ends, which lost 0 bases and 5 bases, there was a span of 19 bases. The CDR3 here is CASSQDHHAGSLETQYF. The DNA for the CDR3 is TGTGCCAGCAGCCAAGATCATCACGCGGGGAGTTTGGAGACCCAGTACTTC.

The chain joins TRBV4-3 to TRBJ2-3; TRBD2 might be the D (5 bases). Germline CDR1 and CDR2: LGHNA and YSLEER. The CDR3 is made up of 15 amino acids. V gave up 4 bases and J gave up 3 bases, with 14 bases separating them. CDR3 amino acids: CASSPAGGRTDTQYF. CDR3 in DNA: TGCGCCAGCAGCCCTGCTGGTGGGAGAACAGATACGCAGTATTTT.